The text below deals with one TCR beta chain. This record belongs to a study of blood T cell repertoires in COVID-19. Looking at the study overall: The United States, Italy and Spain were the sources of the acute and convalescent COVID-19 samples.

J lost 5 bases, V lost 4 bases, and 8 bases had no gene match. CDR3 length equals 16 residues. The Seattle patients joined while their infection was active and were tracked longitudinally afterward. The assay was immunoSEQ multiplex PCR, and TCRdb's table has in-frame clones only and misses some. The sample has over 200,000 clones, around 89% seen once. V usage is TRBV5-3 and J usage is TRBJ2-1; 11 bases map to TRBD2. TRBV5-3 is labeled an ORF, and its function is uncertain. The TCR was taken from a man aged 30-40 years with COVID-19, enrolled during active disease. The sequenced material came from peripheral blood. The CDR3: CARSLPTSGSHNEQFF. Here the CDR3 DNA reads TGTGCCAGAAGCCTACCTACTAGCGGGAGTCACAATGAGCAGTTCTTC.